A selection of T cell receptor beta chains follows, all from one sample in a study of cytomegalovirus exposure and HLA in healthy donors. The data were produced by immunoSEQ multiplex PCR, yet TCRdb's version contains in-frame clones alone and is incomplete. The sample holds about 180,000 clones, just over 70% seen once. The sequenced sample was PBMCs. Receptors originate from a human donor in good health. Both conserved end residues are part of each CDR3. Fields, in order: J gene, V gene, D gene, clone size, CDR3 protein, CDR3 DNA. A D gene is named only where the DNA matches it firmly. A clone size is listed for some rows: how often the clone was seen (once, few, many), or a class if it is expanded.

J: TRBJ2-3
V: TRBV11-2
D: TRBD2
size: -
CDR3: CASSLMGRGGGDTQYF
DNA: TGTGCCAGCAGCTTAATGGGGCGGGGGGGCGGAGATACGCAGTATTTT

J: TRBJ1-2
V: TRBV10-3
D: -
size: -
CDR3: CAISEFLTRERGYTF
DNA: TGTGCCATCAGTGAGTTCCTAACTCGGGAGCGTGGCTACACCTTC

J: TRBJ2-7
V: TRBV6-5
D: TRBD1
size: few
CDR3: CASSSSGGLSYEQYF
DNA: TGTGCCAGCAGTTCTTCAGGGGGCCTATCCTACGAGCAGTACTTC

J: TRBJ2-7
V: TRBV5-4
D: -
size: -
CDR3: CASSSRDFPYEQYF
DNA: TGTGCCAGCAGCTCCCGGGACTTTCCCTACGAGCAGTACTTC

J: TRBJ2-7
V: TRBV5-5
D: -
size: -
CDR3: CASSLRDSHYEQYF
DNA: TGTGCCAGCAGCTTACGAGACAGCCACTACGAGCAGTACTTC

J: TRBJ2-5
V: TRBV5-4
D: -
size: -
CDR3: CASSLRNKETQYF
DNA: TGTGCCAGCAGCCTCAGGAATAAGGAGACCCAGTACTTC

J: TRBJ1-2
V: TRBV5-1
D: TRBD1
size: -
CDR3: CASGEDRGVDRGYTF
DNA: TGCGCCAGCGGCGAGGACAGGGGGGTCGATCGGGGCTACACCTTC

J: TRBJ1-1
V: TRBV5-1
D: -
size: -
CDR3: CASSLVGLGTEAFF
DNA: TGCGCCAGCAGCTTGGTGGGGCTGGGGACTGAAGCTTTCTTT

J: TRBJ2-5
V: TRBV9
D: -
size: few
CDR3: CASSGGDRRETQYF
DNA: TGTGCCAGCAGCGGAGGAGACCGCCGGGAGACCCAGTACTTC

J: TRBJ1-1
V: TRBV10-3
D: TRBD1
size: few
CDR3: CAILGQADTEAFF
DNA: TGTGCCATCCTAGGACAGGCGGACACTGAAGCTTTCTTT

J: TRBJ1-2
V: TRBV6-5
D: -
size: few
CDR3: CASSYVGDYGYTF
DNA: TGTGCCAGCAGTTACGTCGGGGACTATGGCTACACCTTC

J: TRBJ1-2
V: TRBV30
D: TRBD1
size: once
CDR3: CAWSVGQGYGYTF
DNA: TGTGCCTGGAGTGTAGGACAGGGGTATGGCTACACCTTC

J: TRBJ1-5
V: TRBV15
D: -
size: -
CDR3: CATSTPDSDQPQHF
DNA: TGTGCCACCAGCACTCCCGACAGCGATCAGCCCCAGCATTTT

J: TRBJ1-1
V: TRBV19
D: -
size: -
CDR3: CANYPSPGSGAMTEAFF
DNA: TGTGCCAATTATCCATCCCCAGGGTCAGGGGCGATGACTGAAGCTTTCTTT

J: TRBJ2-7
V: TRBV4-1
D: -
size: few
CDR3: CASSQGHFTYEQYF
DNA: TGCGCCAGCAGCCAAGGACACTTTACCTACGAGCAGTACTTC

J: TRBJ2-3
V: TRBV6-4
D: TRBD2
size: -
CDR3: CASSPVGTSGGATDTQYF
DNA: TGTGCCAGCAGTCCCGTGGGGACTAGCGGGGGGGCTACAGATACGCAGTATTTT

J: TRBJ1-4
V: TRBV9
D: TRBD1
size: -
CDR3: CASSGTGTGSEKLFF
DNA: TGTGCCAGCAGCGGTACCGGGACAGGGAGTGAAAAACTGTTTTTT

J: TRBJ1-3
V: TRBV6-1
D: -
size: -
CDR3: CASRPRSGNTIYF
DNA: TGTGCCAGCAGGCCGCGCTCTGGAAACACCATATATTTT

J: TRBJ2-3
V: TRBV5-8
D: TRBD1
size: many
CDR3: CASNPTGVSTDTQYF
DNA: TGTGCCAGCAACCCAACAGGGGTGTCCACAGATACGCAGTATTTT

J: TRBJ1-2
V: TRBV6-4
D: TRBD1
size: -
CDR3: CASSKDRDDGYTF
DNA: TGTGCCAGCAGCAAAGACAGGGATGATGGCTACACCTTC

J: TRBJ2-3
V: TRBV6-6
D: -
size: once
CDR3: CASSTRGDTQYF
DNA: TGTGCCAGCAGTACTCGTGGAGATACGCAGTATTTT

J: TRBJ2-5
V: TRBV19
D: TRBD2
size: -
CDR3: CASSILAGGKETQYF
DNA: TGTGCCAGTAGTATTCTAGCGGGGGGCAAAGAGACCCAGTACTTC